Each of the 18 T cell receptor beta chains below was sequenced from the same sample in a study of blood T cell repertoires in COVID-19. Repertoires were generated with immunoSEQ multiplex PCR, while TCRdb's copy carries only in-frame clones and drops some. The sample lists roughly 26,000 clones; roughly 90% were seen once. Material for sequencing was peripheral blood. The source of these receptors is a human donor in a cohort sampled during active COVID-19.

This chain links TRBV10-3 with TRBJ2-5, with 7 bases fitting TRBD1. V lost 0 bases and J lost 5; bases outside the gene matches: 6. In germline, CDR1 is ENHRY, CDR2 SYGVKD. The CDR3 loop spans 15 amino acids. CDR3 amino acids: CAISESGGDWETQYF. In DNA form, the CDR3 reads TGTGCCATCAGTGAGTCAGGGGGCGATTGGGAGACCCAGTACTTC.

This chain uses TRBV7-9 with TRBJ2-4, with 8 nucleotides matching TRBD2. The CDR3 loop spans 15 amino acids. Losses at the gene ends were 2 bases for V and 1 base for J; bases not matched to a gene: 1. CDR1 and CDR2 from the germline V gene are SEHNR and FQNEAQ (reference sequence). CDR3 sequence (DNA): TGTGCCAGCAGCTTACGCGGGGGGGCCAAAAACATTCAGTACTTC. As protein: CASSLRGGAKNIQYF.

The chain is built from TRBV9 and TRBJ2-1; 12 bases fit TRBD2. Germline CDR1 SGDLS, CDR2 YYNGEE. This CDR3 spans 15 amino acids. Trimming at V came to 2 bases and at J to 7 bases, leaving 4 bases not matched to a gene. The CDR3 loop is CASSVLAGGLNEQFF. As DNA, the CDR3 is TGTGCCAGCAGCGTCCTAGCGGGGGGGCTTAATGAGCAGTTCTTC.

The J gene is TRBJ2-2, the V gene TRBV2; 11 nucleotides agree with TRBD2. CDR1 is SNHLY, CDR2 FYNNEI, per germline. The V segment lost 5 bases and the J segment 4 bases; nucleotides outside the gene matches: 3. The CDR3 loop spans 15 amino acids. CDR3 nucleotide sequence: TGTGCCAGCAGTCCCACTAGCGGGGGCACCGGGGAGCTGTTTTTT. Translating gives CASSPTSGGTGELFF.

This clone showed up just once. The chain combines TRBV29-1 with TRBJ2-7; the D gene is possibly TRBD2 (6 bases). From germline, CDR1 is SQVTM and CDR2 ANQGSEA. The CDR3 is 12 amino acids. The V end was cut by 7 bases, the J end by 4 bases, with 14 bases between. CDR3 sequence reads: CSGSKGGYEQYF. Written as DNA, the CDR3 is TGCAGCGGCAGCAAGGGAGGATACGAGCAGTACTTC.

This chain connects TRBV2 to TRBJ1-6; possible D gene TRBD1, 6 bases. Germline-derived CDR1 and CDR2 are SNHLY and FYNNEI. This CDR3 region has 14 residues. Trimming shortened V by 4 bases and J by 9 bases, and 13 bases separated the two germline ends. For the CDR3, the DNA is TGTGCCAGCAGTGTACAGGGTTCGGGTTCACCCCTCCACTTT. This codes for CASSVQGSGSPLHF. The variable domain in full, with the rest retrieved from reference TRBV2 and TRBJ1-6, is EPEVTQTPSHQVTQMGQEVILRCVPISNHLYFYWYRQILGQKVEFLVSFYNNEISEKSEIFDDQFSVERPDGSNFTLKIRSTKLEDSAMYFCASSVQGSGSPLHFGNGTRLTVT.

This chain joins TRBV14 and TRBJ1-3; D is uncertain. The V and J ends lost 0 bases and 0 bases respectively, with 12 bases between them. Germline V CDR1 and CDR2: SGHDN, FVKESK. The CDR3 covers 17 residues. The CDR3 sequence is CASSQDPTDNSGNTIYF. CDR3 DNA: TGTGCCAGCAGCCAAGATCCCACAGACAACTCTGGAAACACCATATATTTT. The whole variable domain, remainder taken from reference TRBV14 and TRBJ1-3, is EAGVTQFPSHSVIEKGQTVTLRCDPISGHDNLYWYRRVMGKEIKFLLHFVKESKQDESGMPNNRFLAERTGGTYSTLKVQPAELEDSGVYFCASSQDPTDNSGNTIYFGEGSWLTVV.

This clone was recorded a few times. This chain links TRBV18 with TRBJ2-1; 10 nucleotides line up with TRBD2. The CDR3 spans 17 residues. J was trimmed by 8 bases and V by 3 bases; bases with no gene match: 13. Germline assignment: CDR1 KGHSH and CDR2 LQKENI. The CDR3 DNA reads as TGTGCCAGCTCACCTAAGGCCCCAGCGGGGGGGCTGTATGAGCAGTTCTTC. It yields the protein CASSPKAPAGGLYEQFF.

The CDR3 DNA is TGTGCCAGCAGTAAAAGGGGTGGTAGTGAGCAGTTCTTC. Its protein is CASSKRGGSEQFF. The gene calls are TRBV12-3 or TRBV12-4 and TRBJ2-1, with a tentative D call TRBD1 (5 bases). The V and J ends lost 5 bases and 9 bases respectively, with 14 bases between them. This CDR3 has 13 residues.

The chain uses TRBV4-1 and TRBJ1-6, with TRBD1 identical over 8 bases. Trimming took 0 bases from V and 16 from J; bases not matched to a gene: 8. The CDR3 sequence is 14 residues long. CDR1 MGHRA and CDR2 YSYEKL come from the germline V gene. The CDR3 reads CASSQDPVRQGLHF. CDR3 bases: TGCGCCAGCAGCCAAGACCCCGTGAGACAGGGGCTCCACTTT.

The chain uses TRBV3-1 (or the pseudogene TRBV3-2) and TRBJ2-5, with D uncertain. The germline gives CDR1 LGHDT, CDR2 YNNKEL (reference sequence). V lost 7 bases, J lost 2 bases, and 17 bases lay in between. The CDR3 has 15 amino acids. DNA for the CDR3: TGTGCCAGCAACCAGCAGGTGGCAGAACAAGAGACCCAGTACTTC. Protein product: CASNQQVAEQETQYF.

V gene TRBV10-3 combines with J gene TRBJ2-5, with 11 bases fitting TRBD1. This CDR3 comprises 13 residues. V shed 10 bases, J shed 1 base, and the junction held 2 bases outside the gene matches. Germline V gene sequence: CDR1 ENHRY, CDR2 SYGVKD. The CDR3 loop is CATGTGGQETQYF. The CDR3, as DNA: TGTGCCACCGGGACAGGGGGCCAAGAGACCCAGTACTTC.

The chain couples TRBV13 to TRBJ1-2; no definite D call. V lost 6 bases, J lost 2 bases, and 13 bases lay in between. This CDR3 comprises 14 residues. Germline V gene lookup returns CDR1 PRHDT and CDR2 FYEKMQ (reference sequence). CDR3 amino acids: CASRKTTENYGYTF. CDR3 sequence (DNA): TGTGCCAGCAGAAAAACCACAGAAAACTATGGCTACACCTTC.

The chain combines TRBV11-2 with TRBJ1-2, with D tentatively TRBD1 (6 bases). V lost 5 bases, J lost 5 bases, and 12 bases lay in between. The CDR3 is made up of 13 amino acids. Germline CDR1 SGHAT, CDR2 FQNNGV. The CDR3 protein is CASSAGERYGYTF. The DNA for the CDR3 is TGTGCCAGCAGCGCAGGGGAGCGGTATGGCTACACCTTC.

The CDR3 DNA reads as TGTGCCAGCAGAGATTTAGCCGTTGGGTCCGAAAAACTGTTTTTT. Translation: CASRDLAVGSEKLFF. The genes are TRBV2 and TRBJ1-4; the D is unclear. Germline assignment: CDR1 SNHLY and CDR2 FYNNEI. V lost 6 bases and J 8 bases, leaving 19 bases between the germline ends. The CDR3 runs to 15 residues.

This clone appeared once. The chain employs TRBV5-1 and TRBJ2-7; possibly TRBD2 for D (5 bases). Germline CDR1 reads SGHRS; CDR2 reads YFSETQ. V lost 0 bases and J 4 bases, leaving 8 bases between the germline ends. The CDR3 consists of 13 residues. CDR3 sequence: CASSLAGVYEQYF. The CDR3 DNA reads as TGCGCCAGCAGCTTGGCCGGGGTTTACGAGCAGTACTTC.

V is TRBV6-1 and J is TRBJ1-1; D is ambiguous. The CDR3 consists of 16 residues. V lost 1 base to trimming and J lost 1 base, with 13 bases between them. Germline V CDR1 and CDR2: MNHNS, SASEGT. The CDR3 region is CASSEVKGGPNTEAFF. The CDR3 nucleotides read TGTGCCAGCAGTGAAGTAAAGGGAGGACCGAACACTGAAGCTTTCTTT.

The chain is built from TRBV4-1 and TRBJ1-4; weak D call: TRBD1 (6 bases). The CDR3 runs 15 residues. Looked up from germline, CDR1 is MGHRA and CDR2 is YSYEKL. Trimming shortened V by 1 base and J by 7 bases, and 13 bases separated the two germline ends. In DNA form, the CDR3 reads TGCGCCAGCAGCCAAGTGCTAGGGGGGGGTGAAAAACTGTTTTTT. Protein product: CASSQVLGGGEKLFF.